What follows are 28 T cell receptor beta chains derived from one specimen sequenced in a study of T-cell reconstitution after alpha-beta-depleted transplantation in children. Unique molecular identifiers were used to barcode this TCRbeta library. TCRdb fed the PCR reads into MiXCR, producing one record per CDR3 protein. This table holds 700,000 to 950,000 distinct CDR3 sequences, roughly 15% found once. Source: PBMCs, mostly from graft donor cells, taken 360 days after TCRalphabeta/CD19-depleted stem cell transplant. The source of these receptors is a male patient aged 5 to 17 who had a stem cell transplant for acute lymphoblastic leukemia, so the T cells may come from the graft donor.

This clonotype has a handful of counts. The chain carries TRBV7-8 and TRBJ2-3; D may be TRBD1 or TRBD2 (5 bases each). V was pared by 5 bases and J by 4 bases, with 13 bases between. The CDR3 is 14 residues long. Germline V gene sequence: CDR1 SGHVS, CDR2 FQNEAQ. CDR3 residues: CASSPIEGSDTQYF. CDR3 nucleotides: TGTGCCAGCAGCCCCATTGAGGGGTCAGATACGCAGTATTTT.

In its sample, this clonotype was seen many times. V usage is TRBV7-2 and J usage is TRBJ1-4; D perhaps matches TRBD1 (5 bases). The CDR3 consists of 16 residues. Germline loops: CDR1 SGHTA, CDR2 FQGNSA. V was trimmed by 4 bases and J by 0 bases, leaving 12 bases between them. CDR3 amino acids: CASSSRDAATNEKLFF. Written as DNA, the CDR3 is TGTGCCAGCAGCTCCCGGGACGCAGCAACTAATGAAAAACTGTTTTTT.

V and J are TRBV3-1 and TRBJ2-3, with unresolved D. V was clipped by 1 base and J by 4 bases, with 18 bases between them. CDR3 length: 17 residues. The V gene's germline CDR1 is LGHDT and CDR2 YNNKEL (reference sequence). CDR3 residues: CASSQGRFSSTPDTQYF. The CDR3 DNA follows: TGTGCCAGCAGCCAAGGACGATTTTCCAGTACGCCAGATACGCAGTATTTT.

The CDR3 protein is CASSFLGTSGPPYEQYF. The CDR3 region has the DNA TGTGCCAGCAGTTTCCTCGGGACTAGCGGGCCTCCCTACGAGCAGTACTTC. J is TRBJ2-7 and V is TRBV27; TRBD2 matches 12 bases. The CDR3 runs to 17 residues. The germline V gene has CDR1 MNHEY and CDR2 SMNVEV (reference sequence). Trimming removed 3 bases from V and 2 bases from J; junction bases left unmatched: 8.

This clonotype was observed a few times. V and J are TRBV12-3 or TRBV12-4 and TRBJ2-4; the match to TRBD2 covers 7 bases. The CDR3 sequence is 18 residues long. V was pared by 6 bases and J by 0 bases, with 14 bases of the junction left unmatched. The CDR3: CASSIPGLLPSAKNIQYF. Here the CDR3 DNA reads TGTGCCAGCAGCATACCGGGACTACTCCCCTCAGCCAAAAACATTCAGTACTTC.

The V and J genes are TRBV12-3 or TRBV12-4 and TRBJ2-7; 8 nucleotides line up with TRBD1. With 5 bases clipped from V and 4 bases from J, the junction kept 13 bases outside the gene matches. CDR3 length equals 16 residues. The CDR3 DNA sequence: TGTGCCAGCAGTACGCCGACAGGGGATAGCCCTTACGAGCAGTACTTC. Protein product: CASSTPTGDSPYEQYF.

DNA for the CDR3: TGTGCCAGCAGTTACCGGGACAGGGGGGAGACCCAGTACTTC. Translating it yields CASSYRDRGETQYF. V gene TRBV6-5 combines with J gene TRBJ2-5, with 11 bases that match TRBD1. The CDR3 contains 14 residues. V dropped 2 bases and J dropped 5; count of bases not matched to a gene: 1. CDR1 and CDR2 from the germline V gene are MNHEY and SVGAGI.

This clonotype was seen more than once but under ten times. This sequence joins TRBV23-1 and TRBJ1-1, with D tentatively TRBD1 (5 bases). TRBV23-1 is identified as an open reading frame with a role that is uncertain. The CDR3 is made up of 11 amino acids. Trimming took off 2 bases at V and 9 bases at J, with 7 bases between the two ends. Written as DNA, the CDR3 is TGCGCCAGCAGTCAACGGGACCAAGCTTTCTTT. Its translation: CASSQRDQAFF.

The V call is TRBV2, the J call TRBJ2-3; D is uncertain. Germline V gives CDR1 SNHLY, CDR2 FYNNEI. The ends were cut back, 7 bases at V and 0 bases at J, with 14 bases in the middle. The CDR3 runs to 15 residues. CDR3 protein: CASKRLRTSTDTQYF. CDR3 nucleotides: TGTGCCAGCAAACGCCTTAGAACTAGCACAGATACGCAGTATTTT.

Ten or more counts support this clonotype. The chain recombines TRBV12-3 or TRBV12-4 with TRBJ2-5; the D is unclear. The CDR3 is 13 residues long. V was trimmed by 3 bases and J by 5 bases, leaving 10 bases between them. CDR3 region: CASSFRARETQYF. The CDR3 DNA sequence: TGTGCCAGCAGTTTCCGAGCGAGGGAGACCCAGTACTTC.

The rearrangement uses TRBV15 and TRBJ1-2; D remains unclear. Trimming stripped 0 bases from V and 7 bases from J, with 3 bases between. CDR3 size: 11 residues. The V gene's germline CDR1 is LNHNV and CDR2 YYDKDF (reference sequence). This chain's CDR3 is CATSRDRGYTF. As DNA, the CDR3 is TGTGCCACCAGCAGAGATCGTGGCTACACCTTC.

The rearrangement links TRBV5-1 to TRBJ1-2; D unresolved. The CDR3 spans 14 residues. The germline CDR1 and CDR2 sequences are SGHRS and YFSETQ. V lost 2 bases and J 0 bases, leaving 8 bases between the germline ends. CDR3 DNA sequence: TGCGCCAGCAGCTTAAAAGAAACTAACTATGGCTACACCTTC. Protein product: CASSLKETNYGYTF.

This clonotype was recorded a few times. J is TRBJ2-5 and V is TRBV6-9, with D possibly TRBD1 on 6 matching bases. The CDR3 sequence is 17 residues long. Trimming left V 3 bases short and J 5 bases short, with 22 bases between. The germline gives CDR1 MNHGY, CDR2 SVAAGI. The DNA of the CDR3 is TGTGCCAGCAGTTACAGTATACAGGGTAGGGGAGAGGAGACCCAGTACTTC. It is translated as CASSYSIQGRGEETQYF.

The chain carries TRBV10-3 and TRBJ2-7; 10 positions agree with TRBD2. The CDR3 has 16 residues. CDR1 is ENHRY, CDR2 SYGVKD, per germline. V lost 6 bases to trimming and J lost 2 bases; unmatched junction nucleotides: 10. CDR3 coding DNA: TGTGCCATCAGCAAGTCTAGCGGGAGTGTCCCCTACGAGCAGTACTTC. Translated, it gives CAISKSSGSVPYEQYF.

The chain joins TRBV18 to TRBJ1-1; D is unresolved. With 3 bases removed from V and 4 bases from J, the gap between germline ends came to 18 bases. Germline V CDR1 and CDR2: KGHSH, LQKENI. The CDR3 is 16 residues long. The CDR3 is CASSPLIGERVTEAFF. The CDR3 DNA follows: TGTGCCAGCTCACCGTTAATTGGGGAAAGGGTCACTGAAGCTTTCTTT.

This rearrangement joins TRBV27 to TRBJ2-7, with D tentatively TRBD1 or TRBD2 (5 bases each). Germline lookup yields CDR1 MNHEY and CDR2 SMNVEV (reference sequence). The germline V and J ends were trimmed by 4 bases and 2 bases, with 15 bases remaining between them. The CDR3 length is 15 residues. The CDR3 nucleotides are TGTGCCAGCAGTTCCCCCTTTCGGGGCGCCTACGAGCAGTACTTC. It specifies CASSSPFRGAYEQYF.

This clonotype was counted only a few times. The chain uses TRBV10-3 and TRBJ2-2, with 10 nucleotides matching TRBD2. The junction had 7 bases not matched to a gene; V was cut back by 6 bases and J by 6 bases. CDR3 length: 15 residues. Germline CDR1 reads ENHRY; CDR2 reads SYGVKD. The CDR3 coding sequence is TGTGCCATCAGCGGGACTAGCGAGATCCCCGGGGAGCTGTTTTTT. Translated: CAISGTSEIPGELFF.

There are a few counts of this clonotype. The chain combines TRBV9 with TRBJ2-1; a possible D gene is TRBD2 (5 bases). V lost 6 bases, J lost 6 bases, and 22 bases lay in between. There are 16 residues in the CDR3. Germline V lookup: CDR1 SGDLS, CDR2 YYNGEE. The CDR3 region has the DNA TGTGCCAGCACCTTAATCGGGAACATCCTTGGCAATGAGCAGTTCTTC. Amino acids: CASTLIGNILGNEQFF.

The chain employs TRBV27 and TRBJ2-1; 11 nucleotides align to TRBD2. The CDR3 is made up of 15 amino acids. With V trimmed by 2 bases and J by 8 bases, 5 bases remained unmatched. Germline V lookup: CDR1 MNHEY, CDR2 SMNVEV (reference sequence). The CDR3 region is CASSLVLAGADEQFF. The CDR3 DNA reads as TGTGCCAGCAGTTTAGTACTAGCGGGAGCCGATGAGCAGTTCTTC.

This clonotype was counted a few times. The chain employs TRBV7-9 and TRBJ2-7; D could derive from TRBD1 or TRBD2 (5 bases each). CDR1 SEHNR and CDR2 FQNEAQ come from the germline V gene (reference sequence). The V end was cut by 5 bases, the J end by 6 bases, with 14 bases between. The CDR3 consists of 13 residues. CDR3 in DNA: TGTGCCAGCAGCCTACCACGGGGCGCCGAGCAGTACTTC. Translating gives CASSLPRGAEQYF. Full variable domain (rest looked up from reference TRBV7-9 and TRBJ2-7): DTGVSQNPRHKITKRGQNVTFRCDPISEHNRLYWYRQTLGQGPEFLTYFQNEAQLEKSRLLSDRFSAERPKGSFSTLEIQRTEQGDSAMYLCASSLPRGAEQYFGPGTRLTVT.

The sample holds many counts of this clonotype. This chain connects TRBV12-3 or TRBV12-4 to TRBJ2-5, with 8 bases aligning to TRBD2. The CDR3 extends over 14 amino acids. The V gene end was trimmed by 5 bases and the J gene end by 4 bases; junction bases not matched to a gene: 6. The CDR3 DNA sequence: TGTGCCAGCAGTCGAGGAGCGGGAGCAGAGACCCAGTACTTC. It yields the protein CASSRGAGAETQYF.

The chain recombines TRBV7-9 with TRBJ2-7, with TRBD2 matching over 9 bases. After removal of 1 base from V and 4 bases from J, the junction contained 8 bases not matched to a gene. The CDR3 length is 16 residues. The germline CDR1 and CDR2 sequences are SEHNR and FQNEAQ (reference sequence). CDR3 in amino acids: CASSLVGTSLSYEQYF. The CDR3 bases are TGTGCCAGCAGCTTAGTTGGGACTAGCTTATCGTACGAGCAGTACTTC.

This clonotype was counted many times. The chain combines TRBV15 with TRBJ2-3; a weak D match, TRBD2 (5 bases). The CDR3 consists of 16 residues. Germline CDR1 LNHNV, CDR2 YYDKDF (reference sequence). V was cut by 3 bases and J by 2 bases, with 15 bases left in between. CDR3 region: CATSREAARFTDTQYF. The CDR3 DNA reads TGTGCCACCAGCAGGGAGGCGGCTCGATTCACAGATACGCAGTATTTT.

The rearrangement joins TRBV11-2 to TRBJ2-7; D not certain. V lost 1 base to trimming and J lost 0 bases, with 10 bases between them. The germline gives CDR1 SGHAT, CDR2 FQNNGV. This CDR3 is built from 15 residues. The CDR3 DNA sequence: TGTGCCAGCAGCTTAGGTGCTCTTAGCTCCTACGAGCAGTACTTC. This encodes CASSLGALSSYEQYF.

This sequence joins TRBV4-1 and TRBJ2-7; D unclear. Germline-derived CDR1 and CDR2 are MGHRA and YSYEKL. The CDR3 is 12 residues long. Trimming stripped 3 bases from V and 6 bases from J, with 9 bases between. The CDR3 is CASSHRQSEQYF. DNA for the CDR3: TGCGCCAGCAGCCACAGACAATCCGAGCAGTACTTC.

V is TRBV18 and J is TRBJ2-3; D unclear. V lost 6 bases and J 2 bases, leaving 9 bases between the germline ends. Germline lookup yields CDR1 KGHSH and CDR2 LQKENI. The CDR3 loop spans 13 amino acids. CDR3 sequence reads: CASSVGFTDTQYF. The CDR3 nucleotides read TGTGCCAGCTCTGTGGGTTTCACAGATACGCAGTATTTT. Filled out from reference TRBV18 and TRBJ2-3, the complete variable domain reads NAGVMQNPRHLVRRRGQEARLRCSPMKGHSHVYWYRQLPEEGLKFMVYLQKENIIDESGMPKERFSAEFPKEGPSILRIQQVVRGDSAAYFCASSVGFTDTQYFGPGTRLTVL.

The chain is built from TRBV21-1 and TRBJ2-1; no check of the table's D call, TRBD1, against the DNA was made. TRBV21-1 is a recognized pseudogene. This CDR3 spans 14 amino acids. CDR3 sequence: CASSATADYNEQFF. The CDR3 DNA reads TGTGCCAGCAGCGCGACAGCAGACTACAATGAGCAGTTCTTC.

CDR3 sequence (DNA): TGTGCCACCAGTGATTTAGGAGACAGGGGGAGTCAGTTCTTC. It codes for CATSDLGDRGSQFF. This sequence joins TRBV24-1 and TRBJ2-1, with 9 bases fitting TRBD1. Per the germline V gene, CDR1 is KGHDR and CDR2 is SFDVKD. This CDR3 has 14 residues. Trimming cost V 1 base and J 13 bases; bases outside gene matches: 7.